Listed here is a single T cell receptor (beta chain). The CDR3 spans 15 residues. The germline V and J ends were trimmed by 0 bases and 6 bases, with 13 bases remaining between them. Germline lookup yields CDR1 LGHNA and CDR2 YSLEER. This sample is part of a study of T cells in localized non-small cell lung cancer. Measured with immunoSEQ multiplex PCR; TCRdb has only the in-frame clones, and not every one. The table records about 28,000 clones, roughly 91% of them present only once. The gene calls are TRBV4-3 and TRBJ2-3; D uncertain. The sequenced sample was peripheral blood, obtained before any cancer treatment. The TCR originated in a woman aged 40 to 75 with stage I lung adenocarcinoma. In DNA form, the CDR3 reads TGCGCCAGCAGCCAAGATCGCGGCGGACCCGATACGCAGTATTTT. The encoded protein is CASSQDRGGPDTQYF.